This T cell receptor (beta chain) comes out of a study of shared clonotypes between healthy human individuals. Sequencing was performed with immunoSEQ multiplex PCR; in TCRdb, only in-frame clones are kept and a portion is missing. The sample yields around 300,000 clones, around 87% seen once. This clone was detected only once. Everyone who donated was a Caucasian adult who lived in Nashville, Tennessee. CD8 memory cells included CD45RO+ cells plus CCR7-negative CD45RA+ TemRA cells. Sample: memory CD8+ T cells sorted from blood. Noted subset: CD45RO+ cells pooled with CCR7-negative TemRA cells. The TCR comes from a man aged 18-30 years in good health.

Here the CDR3 reads CASSATDREEAGYTF. The CDR3 DNA is TGTGCCAGCAGCGCGACGGACAGGGAAGAGGCTGGCTACACCTTC. This chain connects TRBV9 to TRBJ1-2; 8 positions agree with TRBD1. Trimming took 3 bases from V and 7 from J; bases not matched to a gene: 11. This CDR3 region has 15 residues. Germline CDR1 SGDLS, CDR2 YYNGEE.